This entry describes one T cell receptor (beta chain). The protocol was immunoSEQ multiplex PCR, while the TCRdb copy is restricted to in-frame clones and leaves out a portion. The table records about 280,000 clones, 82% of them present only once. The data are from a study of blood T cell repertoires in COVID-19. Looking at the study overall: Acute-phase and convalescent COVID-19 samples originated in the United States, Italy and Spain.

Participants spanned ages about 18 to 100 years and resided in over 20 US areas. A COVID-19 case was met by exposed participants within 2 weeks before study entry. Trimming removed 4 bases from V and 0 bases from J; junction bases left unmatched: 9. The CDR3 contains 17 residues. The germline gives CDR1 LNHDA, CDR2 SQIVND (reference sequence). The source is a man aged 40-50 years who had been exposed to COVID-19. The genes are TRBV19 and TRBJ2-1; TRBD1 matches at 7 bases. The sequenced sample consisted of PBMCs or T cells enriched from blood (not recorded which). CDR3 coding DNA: TGTGCCAGTAGTAAAGGTAGGGGGCCCAGCTCCTACAATGAGCAGTTCTTC. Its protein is CASSKGRGPSSYNEQFF.